This TCR beta chain appears in the sequencing data of a study of T cell responses to AZD1222 COVID-19 vaccine. Study-wide context: Analyses pooled second doses at about 4 or about 12 weeks.

The study, taken as a whole, reports: Vaccine-associated CD4 TCRs ranged over spike, dominating at 160-218 and 743-854.

TCRdb's copy holds only in-frame clones and misses some; the assay was immunoSEQ multiplex PCR. The data hold about 140,000 clones, with about 86% observed a single time. The CDR3 totals 16 residues. Looked up from germline, CDR1 is SGHDT and CDR2 is YYEEEE. V trimming: 4 bases; J trimming: 5 bases; junction bases outside the gene matches: 11. A word on this clone: The antigen remains unidentified.

The rearrangement joins TRBV5-6 to TRBJ2-7; TRBD2 matches 11 bases. The source was peripheral blood, collected on day 0 of AZD1222 vaccination. This TCR was sampled from an adult in good health. CDR3 sequence reads: CASSALRTSGSNEQYF. The DNA for the CDR3 is TGTGCCAGCAGCGCCCTTCGAACTAGCGGGAGTAACGAGCAGTACTTC.